Presented here are 13 T cell receptor beta chains from one specimen sequenced in a study of blood T cell repertoires in COVID-19. Measured with immunoSEQ multiplex PCR; TCRdb has only the in-frame clones, and not every one. The data hold about 4,700 clones, with roughly 80% observed a single time. Input material: peripheral blood. The receptors derive from a human donor with active or convalescent COVID-19. The donor label of this sample is uncertain.

The V gene is TRBV4-2, the J gene TRBJ2-2; 10 bases line up with TRBD2. V shed 5 bases and J 1 base; nucleotides not matched to a gene: 4. Per the germline V gene, CDR1 is LGHNA and CDR2 is YNFKEQ. This CDR3 contains 16 residues. CDR3 region: CASSSRLAGNTGELFF. As DNA, the CDR3 is TGTGCCAGCAGCTCCCGACTAGCGGGGAACACCGGGGAGCTGTTTTTT.

This chain links TRBV4-3 with TRBJ1-4; TRBD1 matches 7 bases. This CDR3 contains 14 residues. Germline V gene lookup returns CDR1 LGHNA and CDR2 YSLEER. V lost 7 bases, J lost 2 bases, and 4 bases stayed unmatched. CDR3 sequence reads: CASKKQGTNEKLFF. CDR3 sequence (DNA): TGCGCCAGCAAGAAACAGGGGACTAATGAAAAACTGTTTTTT.

V is TRBV6-6 and J is TRBJ1-1, with 7 nucleotides matching TRBD1. Germline values: CDR1 MNHNY, CDR2 SVGAGI (reference sequence). This CDR3 has 15 amino acids. J gave up 0 bases and V 6 bases, and 7 bases lay outside the gene matches. Written as DNA, the CDR3 is TGTGCCAGCAGCCGGGACGGACAGGTGAACACTGAAGCTTTCTTT. Encoded protein: CASSRDGQVNTEAFF.

This rearrangement joins TRBV28 to TRBJ2-6; D may be TRBD1 (5 bases). The CDR3 is made up of 16 amino acids. Germline CDR1 reads MDHEN; CDR2 reads SYDVKM. V lost 7 bases to trimming and J lost 0 bases, with 13 bases between them. The CDR3 sequence: CASTPWGDSGANVLTF. The CDR3 DNA is TGTGCCAGCACCCCTTGGGGCGACTCTGGGGCCAACGTCCTGACTTTC.

The V gene is TRBV19, the J gene TRBJ2-3; tentative D call: TRBD1 (5 bases). V lost 10 bases and J lost 0, with 17 bases in between. There are 15 residues in the CDR3. In germline, CDR1 is LNHDA, CDR2 SQIVND (reference sequence). CDR3 nucleotides: TGTGCCACGAGACAGACAGCCCCTAGCACAGATACGCAGTATTTT. Its translation: CATRQTAPSTDTQYF.

This clone was seen only once. This chain uses TRBV5-6 with TRBJ1-5, with 8 positions matching TRBD1. Germline V lookup: CDR1 SGHDT, CDR2 YYEEEE. The V segment lost 4 bases and the J segment 3 bases; nucleotides outside the gene matches: 3. The CDR3 runs 14 residues. The CDR3 region is CASSRTGFNQPQHF. CDR3 nucleotides: TGTGCCAGCAGCCGGACAGGGTTCAATCAGCCCCAGCATTTT.

This rearrangement joins TRBV7-2 to TRBJ1-6; TRBD1 is a possible D gene (6 bases). Germline lookup yields CDR1 SGHTA and CDR2 FQGNSA. V lost 6 bases to trimming and J lost 9 bases, with 15 bases between them. The CDR3 length is 14 residues. The CDR3 here is CASSLQGSGSPLHF. The CDR3 nucleotides are TGTGCCAGCAGTTTACAGGGTAGTGGTTCACCCCTCCACTTT.

The rearrangement joins TRBV18 to TRBJ1-2, with 8 nucleotides matching TRBD1. V shed 3 bases, J shed 8 bases, and the junction held 5 bases outside the gene matches. The CDR3 is 13 amino acids. Germline assignment: CDR1 KGHSH and CDR2 LQKENI. The CDR3 is CASSPDREQGYTF. CDR3 nucleotides: TGTGCCAGCTCACCGGACAGGGAACAAGGCTACACCTTC.

This chain joins TRBV6-5 and TRBJ2-2; no clear D. The germline V gene has CDR1 MNHEY and CDR2 SVGAGI. Between the trimmed V and J ends, which lost 8 bases and 7 bases, there was a span of 14 bases. This CDR3 comprises 13 residues. CDR3 protein: CASSNNRVGELFF. Here the CDR3 DNA reads TGTGCCAGCTCGAACAACCGGGTCGGGGAGCTGTTTTTT.

This clone was recorded a few times. This chain connects TRBV18 to TRBJ2-2; TRBD1 matches at 7 bases. V gave up 4 bases and J gave up 1 base; unmatched junction bases: 3. The CDR3 spans 15 residues. Germline lookup yields CDR1 KGHSH and CDR2 LQKENI. Here the CDR3 DNA reads TGTGCCAGCTCACGACAGGGTCAGAACACCGGGGAGCTGTTTTTT. It is translated as CASSRQGQNTGELFF.

The chain has TRBV7-8 and TRBJ2-7; D is perhaps TRBD1 (5 bases). This CDR3 contains 14 residues. Germline lookup yields CDR1 SGHVS and CDR2 FQNEAQ. Trimming removed 0 bases from V and 6 bases from J, with 12 bases in between. The CDR3 DNA is TGTGCCAGCAGCTTAGCTATGCAGGGTGTCGAGCAGTACTTC. This translates into CASSLAMQGVEQYF.

The chain uses TRBV19 and TRBJ2-1; 16 bases align to TRBD2. The CDR3 length is 17 residues. The V gene's germline CDR1 is LNHDA and CDR2 SQIVND (reference sequence). Trimming at V came to 4 bases and at J to 4 bases, leaving 4 bases not matched to a gene. CDR3: CASSSLGLAGGYNEQFF. In DNA form, the CDR3 reads TGTGCCAGTAGTAGCCTGGGACTAGCGGGAGGGTACAATGAGCAGTTCTTC.

The chain links TRBV4-3 to TRBJ2-2; TRBD2 matches at 9 bases. Trimming at V came to 0 bases and at J to 7 bases, leaving 9 bases not matched to a gene. This CDR3 is built from 17 residues. Germline values: CDR1 LGHNA, CDR2 YSLEER. Written as DNA, the CDR3 is TGCGCCAGCAGCCAAGATAAGGGCGGGAGGGCCGTCGGGGAGCTGTTTTTT. Protein product: CASSQDKGGRAVGELFF.